The 18 T cell receptor beta chains below come from one sample, sequenced in a study of cytomegalovirus exposure and HLA in healthy donors. PCR used 60 Vbeta primers and 13 Jbeta primers. The method was immunoSEQ multiplex PCR; TCRdb's version includes in-frame clones alone and lacks a portion of them. Among approximately 160,000 clones listed, around 85% were seen once. Sequenced input: PBMCs. The receptors were sampled from a human donor in good health.

The chain uses TRBV6-5 and TRBJ1-2; D not certain. The germline gives CDR1 MNHEY, CDR2 SVGAGI. The V end was cut by 2 bases, the J end by 2 bases, with 6 bases between. CDR3 size: 13 residues. CDR3 nucleotides: TGTGCCAGCAGTTACCCCCAGAACTATGGCTACACCTTC. As protein: CASSYPQNYGYTF.

This clone was seen a few times. The chain combines TRBV15 with TRBJ1-1; the D gene is possibly TRBD1 (5 bases). Looked up from germline, CDR1 is LNHNV and CDR2 is YYDKDF (reference sequence). V dropped 4 bases and J dropped 1 base, with 13 bases sitting between them. The CDR3 runs to 15 residues. CDR3 sequence: CATSTRGHSNTEAFF. In nucleotides, the CDR3 is TGTGCCACCAGCACTCGAGGACACTCGAACACTGAAGCTTTCTTT.

The table lists this clone with a few counts. The V and J genes are TRBV13 and TRBJ1-5, with a tentative D call TRBD1 (5 bases). Deletions cut 0 bases from V and 6 bases from J, with 12 bases between. Germline CDR1 reads PRHDT; CDR2 reads FYEKMQ (reference sequence). The CDR3 covers 15 residues. The CDR3 protein is CASSLGLGAGQPQHF. CDR3 coding DNA: TGTGCCAGCAGCTTAGGCCTTGGGGCAGGTCAGCCCCAGCATTTT.

The chain recombines TRBV6-6 with TRBJ2-7; 11 bases fit TRBD1. Germline V gives CDR1 MNHNY, CDR2 SVGAGI (reference sequence). Losses at the gene ends were 6 bases for V and 5 bases for J; bases not matched to a gene: 12. The CDR3 extends over 16 amino acids. The CDR3 DNA reads as TGTGCCAGCAGCCTCTCAACGGGACAGGGGGTCCACGAGCAGTACTTC. It encodes CASSLSTGQGVHEQYF.

The chain has TRBV5-4 and TRBJ1-1; D ambiguous. V was clipped by 4 bases and J by 3 bases, with 16 bases between them. From germline, CDR1 is SGHNT and CDR2 YYREEE (reference sequence). The CDR3 has 15 residues. The CDR3 DNA reads as TGTGCCAGCAGCCCTTCGACCGGAGTAGACACTGAAGCTTTCTTT. It yields the protein CASSPSTGVDTEAFF.

The V gene is TRBV6-1, the J gene TRBJ1-3, with D possibly being TRBD1 (5 bases). The V end lost 0 bases, the J end lost 2 bases, and 8 bases lay between the germline ends. The germline gives CDR1 MNHNS, CDR2 SASEGT. The CDR3 is 15 residues long. CDR3 region: CASSEAGGAGNTIYF. As DNA, the CDR3 is TGTGCCAGCAGTGAAGCGGGGGGGGCTGGAAACACCATATATTTT.

V is TRBV28 and J is TRBJ2-7; TRBD1 matches at 10 bases. This CDR3 region has 14 residues. Germline CDR1 reads MDHEN; CDR2 reads SYDVKM. Losses at the gene ends were 3 bases for V and 3 bases for J; bases not matched to a gene: 2. Here the CDR3 DNA reads TGTGCCAGCAGTTTGACAGGGGGCTACTACGAGCAGTACTTC. Translating it yields CASSLTGGYYEQYF.

The rearrangement uses TRBV5-6 and TRBJ1-3; possibly TRBD1 for D (6 bases). Per the germline V gene, CDR1 is SGHDT and CDR2 is YYEEEE. Trimming pared 0 bases from V and 0 bases from J, leaving 16 bases between. This CDR3 spans 18 amino acids. CDR3 bases: TGTGCCAGCAGCTTGGGGTCTTCAGGGGCGAGCTCTGGAAACACCATATATTTT. Its translation is CASSLGSSGASSGNTIYF.

The chain couples TRBV5-1 to TRBJ2-5; 7 positions agree with TRBD1. With V trimmed by 2 bases and J by 5 bases, 6 bases remained unmatched. From germline, CDR1 is SGHRS and CDR2 YFSETQ. The CDR3 covers 14 residues. The CDR3 reads CASSLGQVVETQYF. The CDR3 DNA reads TGCGCCAGCAGCTTAGGACAGGTGGTCGAGACCCAGTACTTC.

V gene TRBV18 combines with J gene TRBJ1-1; D may be TRBD1 (5 bases). Germline V gene sequence: CDR1 KGHSH, CDR2 LQKENI. This CDR3 is 13 amino acids long. Between the trimmed V and J ends, which lost 2 bases and 4 bases, there was a span of 8 bases. CDR3 in amino acids: CASSPGGSTEAFF. In DNA, the CDR3 is TGTGCCAGCTCACCAGGGGGGAGCACTGAAGCTTTCTTT.

This chain links TRBV5-4 with TRBJ2-1; TRBD2 matches 12 bases. V trimming: 1 base; J trimming: 6 bases; junction bases outside the gene matches: 5. The CDR3 spans 16 residues. The germline CDR1 and CDR2 sequences are SGHNT and YYREEE (reference sequence). CDR3 region: CASSLLAGGPVNEQFF. The CDR3 DNA reads TGTGCCAGCAGCTTGCTAGCGGGGGGGCCCGTCAATGAGCAGTTCTTC.

This clone was counted once. V and J are TRBV7-2 and TRBJ2-5, with TRBD2 matching 10 bases. The V gene's germline CDR1 is SGHTA and CDR2 FQGNSA. This CDR3 has 15 amino acids. Germline trimming cut 3 bases from V and 5 bases from J; bases unmatched to any gene: 6. The CDR3 is CASSFQRGGRETQYF. CDR3 nucleotide sequence: TGTGCCAGCAGCTTCCAGCGGGGGGGCCGGGAGACCCAGTACTTC.

The chain links TRBV2 to TRBJ1-3; maybe TRBD1 (6 bases). The CDR3 spans 15 residues. Germline values: CDR1 SNHLY, CDR2 FYNNEI. The ends were cut back, 3 bases at V and 5 bases at J, with 14 bases in the middle. The CDR3 region has the DNA TGTGCCAGCAGTGAGTTAACAGGGTCTAGAAACACCATATATTTT. This codes for CASSELTGSRNTIYF.

The genes are TRBV5-1 and TRBJ2-5; possible D gene TRBD2, 6 bases. V was trimmed by 0 bases and J by 3 bases, leaving 21 bases between them. This CDR3 comprises 18 residues. The germline CDR1 and CDR2 sequences are SGHRS and YFSETQ. Here the CDR3 DNA reads TGCGCCAGCAGCTTGGGGTTAGGGCTACCCCGGAGGGAAGAGACCCAGTACTTC. It specifies CASSLGLGLPRREETQYF.

The gene calls are TRBV6-5 and TRBJ1-5; TRBD1 might be the D (5 bases). CDR1 and CDR2 from the germline V gene are MNHEY and SVGAGI. CDR3 length: 14 residues. Trimming stripped 6 bases from V and 7 bases from J, with 16 bases between. As DNA, the CDR3 is TGTGCCAGCAGACCTCAGGGTATTGTACAGCCCCAGCATTTT. Its protein is CASRPQGIVQPQHF.

The chain carries TRBV7-9 and TRBJ2-7, with 7 bases lining up with TRBD1. CDR1 is SEHNR, CDR2 FQNEAQ, per germline (reference sequence). The J segment lost 0 bases and the V segment lost 5 bases, leaving 4 bases of the junction unmatched. The length of the CDR3 is 14 residues. The CDR3 loop is CASSKTGTSYEQYF. The CDR3, as DNA: TGTGCCAGCAGCAAGACAGGGACCTCCTACGAGCAGTACTTC.

V and J are TRBV19 and TRBJ1-2; 8 bases match TRBD1. Germline trimming cut 3 bases from V and 5 bases from J; bases unmatched to any gene: 8. Germline loops: CDR1 LNHDA, CDR2 SQIVND (reference sequence). The length of the CDR3 is 15 residues. Written as DNA, the CDR3 is TGTGCCAGTAGTATTCAGGGGGCGGACTTTTATGGCTACACCTTC. It yields the protein CASSIQGADFYGYTF. Looking up the rest from reference TRBV19 and TRBJ1-2 gives the full variable domain: DGGITQSPKYLFRKEGQNVTLSCEQNLNHDAMYWYRQDPGQGLRLIYYSQIVNDFQKGDIAEGYSVSREKKESFPLTVTSAQKNPTAFYLCASSIQGADFYGYTFGSGTRLTVV.

The chain is built from TRBV11-2 and TRBJ2-7, with D unclear. Trimming took 3 bases from V and 3 from J, leaving 6 bases between them. This CDR3 contains 12 residues. Looked up from germline, CDR1 is SGHAT and CDR2 is FQNNGV. CDR3 loop: CASSFSGYEQYF. The CDR3, as DNA: TGTGCCAGCAGCTTTTCGGGCTACGAGCAGTACTTC.